Below, 7 T cell receptor beta chains from the same sample are listed, as sequenced in a study of T cell responses to AZD1222 COVID-19 vaccine. Measured with immunoSEQ multiplex PCR; TCRdb has only the in-frame clones, and not every one. The table has about 110,000 clones, around 90% seen once. This material consisted of peripheral blood, taken 28 days after the second AZD1222 dose. The receptors stem from an adult who received the AZD1222 COVID-19 vaccine.

This clone was found once. The gene calls are TRBV11-3 and TRBJ1-1; D remains ambiguous. The CDR3 runs 13 residues. Looked up from germline, CDR1 is SGHNT and CDR2 is YENEEA. Trimming removed 2 bases from V and 3 bases from J, with 7 bases in between. In nucleotides, the CDR3 is TGTGCCAGCAGCTTAAATCGGCACACTGAAGCTTTCTTT. Residues: CASSLNRHTEAFF.

The chain uses TRBV4-3 and TRBJ1-2, with D unresolved. The CDR3 is 13 amino acids. Trimming took 1 base from V and 7 from J, leaving 10 bases between them. Germline-derived CDR1 and CDR2 are LGHNA and YSLEER. CDR3 nucleotide sequence: TGCGCCAGCAGCCAAGCCGGGGTTCCTGGCTACACCTTC. Its protein is CASSQAGVPGYTF.

This chain joins TRBV11-2 and TRBJ1-5; D is unclear. Per the germline V gene, CDR1 is SGHAT and CDR2 is FQNNGV. V was cut by 3 bases and J by 11 bases, with 14 bases left in between. CDR3 size: 13 residues. DNA for the CDR3: TGTGCCAGCAGCTTGGGCCGGGGTCGGGCCCAGCATTTT. Translation: CASSLGRGRAQHF. The complete variable domain, with remaining parts taken from reference TRBV11-2 and TRBJ1-5, reads EAGVAQSPRYKIIEKRQSVAFWCNPISGHATLYWYQQILGQGPKLLIQFQNNGVVDDSQLPKDRFSAERLKGVDSTLKIQPAKLEDSAVYLCASSLGRGRAQHFGDGTRLSIL.

V and J are TRBV5-4 and TRBJ2-2; tentatively, D is TRBD1 (6 bases). Trimming shortened V by 4 bases and J by 4 bases, and 17 bases separated the two germline ends. CDR3 size: 16 residues. Germline V gene sequence: CDR1 SGHNT, CDR2 YYREEE (reference sequence). The CDR3 nucleotides read TGTGCCAGCAGCCCGCCCCAGGGGCTTTCCACCGGGGAGCTGTTTTTT. It is translated as CASSPPQGLSTGELFF.

V usage is TRBV2 and J usage is TRBJ1-2, with TRBD1 as a possible D gene (5 bases). Germline values: CDR1 SNHLY, CDR2 FYNNEI. With 4 bases removed from V and 3 bases from J, the gap between germline ends came to 9 bases. This CDR3 contains 13 residues. The CDR3 sequence is CASSAWGDYGYTF. The CDR3 DNA reads as TGTGCCAGCAGTGCCTGGGGGGACTATGGCTACACCTTC.

The rearrangement links TRBV7-8 to TRBJ1-1, with D possibly TRBD1 on 5 matching bases. V gave up 5 bases and J gave up 9 bases, with 16 bases separating them. From germline, CDR1 is SGHVS and CDR2 FQNEAQ. This CDR3 comprises 13 residues. CDR3 nucleotide sequence: TGTGCCAGCAGCCCAGCCAGAGAGGGGCAAGCTTTCTTT. Translation gives CASSPAREGQAFF.

The chain uses TRBV20-1 and TRBJ1-5; no firm D call. Germline CDR1 and CDR2: DFQATT and SNEGSKA (reference sequence). The length of the CDR3 is 11 residues. Trimming took 3 bases from V and 7 from J, leaving 7 bases between them. The CDR3 bases are TGCAGTGCTAGTCCAGCGCAGCCCCAGCATTTT. This encodes CSASPAQPQHF.